What follows describes a single T cell receptor (beta chain). This CDR3 region has 13 residues. Germline assignment: CDR1 SGHAT and CDR2 FQNNGV. V lost 4 bases to trimming and J lost 6 bases, with 13 bases between them. The data stem from a study of shared clonotypes between healthy human individuals. Only in-frame clones appear in the TCRdb table, and some are missing; sequencing was by immunoSEQ multiplex PCR. The sample carries around 340,000 clones, about 73% recorded once. The V and J genes are TRBV11-2 and TRBJ2-7; D is ambiguous. The TCR was taken from a man aged 30 to 39 in good health. Sequencing was carried out using memory CD4+ T cells sorted from blood. The subset: CD45RA-negative fraction. The CDR3 region has the DNA TGTGCCAGCAGCTCCCTAAGGAACCCCGAGCAGTACTTC. Protein product: CASSSLRNPEQYF.